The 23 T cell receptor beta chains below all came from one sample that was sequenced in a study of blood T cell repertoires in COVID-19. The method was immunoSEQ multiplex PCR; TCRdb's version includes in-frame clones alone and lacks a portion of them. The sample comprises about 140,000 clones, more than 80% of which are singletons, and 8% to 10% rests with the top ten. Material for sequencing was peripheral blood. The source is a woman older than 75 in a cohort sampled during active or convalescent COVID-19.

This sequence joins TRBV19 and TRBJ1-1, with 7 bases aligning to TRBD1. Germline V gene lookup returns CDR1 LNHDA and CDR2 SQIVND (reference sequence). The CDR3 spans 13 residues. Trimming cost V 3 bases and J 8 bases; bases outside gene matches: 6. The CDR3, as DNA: TGTGCCAGTAGTATCACAGGGGACTCCGAAGCTTTCTTT. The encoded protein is CASSITGDSEAFF.

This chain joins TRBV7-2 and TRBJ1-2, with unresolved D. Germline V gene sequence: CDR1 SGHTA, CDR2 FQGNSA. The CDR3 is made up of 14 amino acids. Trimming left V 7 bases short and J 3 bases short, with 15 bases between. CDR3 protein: CASTASAGHYGYTF. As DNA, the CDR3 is TGTGCCAGCACCGCCTCGGCAGGCCACTATGGCTACACCTTC. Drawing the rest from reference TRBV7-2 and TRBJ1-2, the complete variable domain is GAGVSQSPSNKVTEKGKDVELRCDPISGHTALYWYRQSLGQGLEFLIYFQGNSAPDKSGLPSDRFSAERTGGSVSTLTIQRTQQEDSAVYLCASTASAGHYGYTFGSGTRLTVV.

CDR3 residues: CASSFRHEDTQYF. DNA of the CDR3: TGTGCCAGCAGCTTTCGACATGAAGATACGCAGTATTTT. The rearrangement links TRBV5-4 to TRBJ2-3; D is undetermined. In germline, CDR1 is SGHNT, CDR2 YYREEE (reference sequence). With 2 bases removed from V and 5 bases from J, the gap between germline ends came to 9 bases. The CDR3 runs 13 residues.

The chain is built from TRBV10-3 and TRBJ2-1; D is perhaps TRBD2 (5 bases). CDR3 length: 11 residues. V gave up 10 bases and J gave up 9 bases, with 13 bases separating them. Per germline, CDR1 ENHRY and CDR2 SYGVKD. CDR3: CATSLAVEQFF. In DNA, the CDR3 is TGTGCCACCTCCCTAGCCGTTGAGCAGTTCTTC.

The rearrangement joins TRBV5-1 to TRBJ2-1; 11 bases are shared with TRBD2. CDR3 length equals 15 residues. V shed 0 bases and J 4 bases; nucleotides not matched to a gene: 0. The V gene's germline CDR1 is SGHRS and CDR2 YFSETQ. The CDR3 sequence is CASSLGTSGYNEQFF. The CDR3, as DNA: TGCGCCAGCAGCTTGGGGACTAGCGGGTACAATGAGCAGTTCTTC.

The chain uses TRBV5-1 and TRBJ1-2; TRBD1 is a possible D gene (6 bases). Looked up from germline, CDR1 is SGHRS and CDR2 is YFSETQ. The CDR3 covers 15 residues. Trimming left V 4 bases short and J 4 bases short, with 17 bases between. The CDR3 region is CASSPRLGGPYGYTF. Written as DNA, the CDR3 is TGCGCCAGCAGCCCGCGTCTGGGGGGGCCCTATGGCTACACCTTC.

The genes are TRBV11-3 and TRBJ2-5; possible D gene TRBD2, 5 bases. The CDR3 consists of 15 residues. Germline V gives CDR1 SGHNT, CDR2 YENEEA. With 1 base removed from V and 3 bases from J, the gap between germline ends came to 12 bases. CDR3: CASSLGGTGEETQYF. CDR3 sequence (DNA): TGTGCCAGCAGCTTAGGCGGCACCGGGGAAGAGACCCAGTACTTC.

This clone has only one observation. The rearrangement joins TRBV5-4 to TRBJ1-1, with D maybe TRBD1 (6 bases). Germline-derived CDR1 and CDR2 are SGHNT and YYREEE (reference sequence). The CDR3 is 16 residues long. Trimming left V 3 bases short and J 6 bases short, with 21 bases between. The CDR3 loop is CASSSPPGVESPEAFF. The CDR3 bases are TGTGCCAGCAGCTCACCCCCAGGGGTGGAAAGTCCTGAAGCTTTCTTT.

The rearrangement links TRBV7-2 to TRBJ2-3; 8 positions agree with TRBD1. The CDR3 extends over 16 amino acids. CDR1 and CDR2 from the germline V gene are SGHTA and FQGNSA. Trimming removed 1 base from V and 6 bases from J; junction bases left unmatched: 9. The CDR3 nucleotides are TGTGCCAGCAGCTTAGGGACGCACAGGGGGAAGGATACGCAGTATTTT. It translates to CASSLGTHRGKDTQYF. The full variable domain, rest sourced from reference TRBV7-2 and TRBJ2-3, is GAGVSQSPSNKVTEKGKDVELRCDPISGHTALYWYRQSLGQGLEFLIYFQGNSAPDKSGLPSDRFSAERTGGSVSTLTIQRTQQEDSAVYLCASSLGTHRGKDTQYFGPGTRLTVL.

The CDR3 region has the DNA TGTGCCAGCAGCTTATCGCGGAGCGTAAATGAAAAACTGTTTTTT. Protein sequence: CASSLSRSVNEKLFF. J is TRBJ1-4 and V is TRBV7-6, with unresolved D. The V gene's germline CDR1 is SGHVS and CDR2 FNYEAQ. This CDR3 has 15 amino acids. Trimming removed 2 bases from V and 5 bases from J, with 12 bases in between.

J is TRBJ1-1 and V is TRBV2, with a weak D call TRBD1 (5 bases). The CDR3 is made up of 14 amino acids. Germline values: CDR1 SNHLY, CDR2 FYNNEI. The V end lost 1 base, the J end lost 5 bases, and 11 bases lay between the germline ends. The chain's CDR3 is CASSEDGGSTEAFF. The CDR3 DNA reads TGTGCCAGCAGTGAAGATGGGGGGTCTACTGAAGCTTTCTTT.

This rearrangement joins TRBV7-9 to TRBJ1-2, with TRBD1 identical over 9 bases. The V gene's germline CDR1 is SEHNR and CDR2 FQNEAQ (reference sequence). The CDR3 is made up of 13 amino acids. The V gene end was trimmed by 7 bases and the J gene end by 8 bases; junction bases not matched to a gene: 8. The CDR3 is CASNEQGAWGYTF. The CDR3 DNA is TGTGCCAGCAACGAACAGGGGGCGTGGGGCTACACCTTC. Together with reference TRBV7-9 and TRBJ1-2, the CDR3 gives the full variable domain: DTGVSQNPRHKITKRGQNVTFRCDPISEHNRLYWYRQTLGQGPEFLTYFQNEAQLEKSRLLSDRFSAERPKGSFSTLEIQRTEQGDSAMYLCASNEQGAWGYTFGSGTRLTVV.

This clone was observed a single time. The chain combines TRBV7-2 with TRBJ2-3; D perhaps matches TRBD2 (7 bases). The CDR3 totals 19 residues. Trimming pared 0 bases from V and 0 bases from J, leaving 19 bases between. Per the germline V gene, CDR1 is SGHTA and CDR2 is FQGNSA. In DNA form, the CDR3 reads TGTGCCAGCAGCTTAGCGGGGGGGGCAGGGGTAGGTAGCACAGATACGCAGTATTTT. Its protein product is CASSLAGGAGVGSTDTQYF.

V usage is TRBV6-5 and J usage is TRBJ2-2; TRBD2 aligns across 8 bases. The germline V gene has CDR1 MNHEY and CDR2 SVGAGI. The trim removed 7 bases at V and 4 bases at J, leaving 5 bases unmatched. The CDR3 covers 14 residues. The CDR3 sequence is CASKPGGPTGELFF. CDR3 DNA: TGTGCCAGCAAACCGGGGGGGCCCACCGGGGAGCTGTTTTTT.

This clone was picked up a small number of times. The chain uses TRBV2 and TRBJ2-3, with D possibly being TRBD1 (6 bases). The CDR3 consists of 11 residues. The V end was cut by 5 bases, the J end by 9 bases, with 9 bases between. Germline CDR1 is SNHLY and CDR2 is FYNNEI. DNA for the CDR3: TGTGCCAGCAGTCTGGGGACAACGCAGTATTTT. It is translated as CASSLGTTQYF.

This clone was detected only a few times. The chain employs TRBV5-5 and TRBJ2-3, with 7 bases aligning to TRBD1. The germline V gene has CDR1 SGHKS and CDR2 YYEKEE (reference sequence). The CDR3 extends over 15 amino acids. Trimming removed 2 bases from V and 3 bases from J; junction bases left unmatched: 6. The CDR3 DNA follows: TGTGCCAGCAGCTTCTACTCAGGGGGTACAGATACGCAGTATTTT. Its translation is CASSFYSGGTDTQYF.

CDR3 protein: CASSPDLTGWDGYTF. CDR3 DNA sequence: TGTGCCAGCTCACCCGACTTGACGGGGTGGGATGGCTACACCTTC. V usage is TRBV18 and J usage is TRBJ1-2; D ambiguous. The CDR3 covers 15 residues. Germline assignment: CDR1 KGHSH and CDR2 LQKENI. The V and J ends lost 3 bases and 6 bases respectively, with 17 bases between them.

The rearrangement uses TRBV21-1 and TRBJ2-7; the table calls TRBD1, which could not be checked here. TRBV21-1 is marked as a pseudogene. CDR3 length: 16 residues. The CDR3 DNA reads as TGTGCCAGCAGCAAAGGGTTCGGACAGGGCCAATGCGAGCAGTACGTC. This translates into CASSKGFGQGQCEQYV.

CDR3 nucleotides: TGTGCCAGCAGCTTATTGACAGGGACAATCGGAAACACCATATATTTT. Protein sequence: CASSLLTGTIGNTIYF. This chain joins TRBV7-2 and TRBJ1-3, with TRBD1 matching over 7 bases. The CDR3 sequence is 16 residues long. Germline CDR1 and CDR2: SGHTA and FQGNSA. With V trimmed by 2 bases and J by 4 bases, 8 bases remained unmatched.

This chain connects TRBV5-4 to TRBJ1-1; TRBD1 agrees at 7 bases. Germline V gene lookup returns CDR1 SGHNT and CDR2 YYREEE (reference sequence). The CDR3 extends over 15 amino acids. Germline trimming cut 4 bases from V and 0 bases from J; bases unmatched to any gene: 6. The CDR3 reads CASSAGQNLNTEAFF. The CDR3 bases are TGTGCCAGCAGCGCGGGACAGAACTTGAACACTGAAGCTTTCTTT. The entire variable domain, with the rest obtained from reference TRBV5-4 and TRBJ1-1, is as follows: ETGVTQSPTHLIKTRGQQVTLRCSSQSGHNTVSWYQQALGQGPQFIFQYYREEENGRGNFPPRFSGLQFPNYSSELNVNALELDDSALYLCASSAGQNLNTEAFFGQGTRLTVV.

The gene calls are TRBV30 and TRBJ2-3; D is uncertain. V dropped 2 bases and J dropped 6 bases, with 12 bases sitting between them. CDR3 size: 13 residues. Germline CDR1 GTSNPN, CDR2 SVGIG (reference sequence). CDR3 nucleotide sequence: TGTGCCTGGAGTACCATGGGCGTCGATACGCAGTATTTT. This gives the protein CAWSTMGVDTQYF.

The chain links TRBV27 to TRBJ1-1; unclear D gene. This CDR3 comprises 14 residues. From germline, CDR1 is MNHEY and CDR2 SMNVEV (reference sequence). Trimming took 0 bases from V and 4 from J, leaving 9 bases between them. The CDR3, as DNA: TGTGCCAGCAGTTTATCGACTGGGAGCACTGAAGCTTTCTTT. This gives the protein CASSLSTGSTEAFF.

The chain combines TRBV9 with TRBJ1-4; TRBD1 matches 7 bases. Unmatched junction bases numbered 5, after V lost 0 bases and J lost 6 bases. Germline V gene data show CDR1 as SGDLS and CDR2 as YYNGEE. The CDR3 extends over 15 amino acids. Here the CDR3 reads CASSVDTGVYEKLFF. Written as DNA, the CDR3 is TGTGCCAGCAGCGTAGATACAGGGGTGTATGAAAAACTGTTTTTT. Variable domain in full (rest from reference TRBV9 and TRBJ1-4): DSGVTQTPKHLITATGQRVTLRCSPRSGDLSVYWYQQSLDQGLQFLIQYYNGEERAKGNILERFSAQQFPDLHSELNLSSLELGDSALYFCASSVDTGVYEKLFFGSGTQLSVL.